This is a list of T cell receptor beta chains from one sample in a study of CD8+ T cells in alopecia areata. Clones were sequenced by immunoSEQ multiplex PCR, and TCRdb holds only the in-frame ones, with some missing. The sample carries almost 250,000 clones, 67% recorded once. Material: CD4+ T cells sorted from blood, obtained at week 0. These receptors all stem from a human donor with alopecia areata. Each CDR3 is given with its conserved first and last residue. D genes are given only for firm matches. Expanded clones are given a class, and other clones once, few, many or no size at all.

d_call j_call v_call cdr3_length clone_size cdr3_aa cdr3_nt
TRBD2 TRBJ2-5 TRBV4-1 18 few CASSQSPRLAGTGETQYF TGCGCCAGCAGCCAATCCCCCCGGCTAGCGGGGACTGGGGAGACCCAGTACTTC
- TRBJ1-1 TRBV7-3 14 - CASTTGGMNTEAFF TGTGCCAGCACCACCGGGGGGATGAACACTGAAGCTTTCTTT
TRBD1 TRBJ2-5 TRBV2 12 - CASRDRAETQYF TGTGCCAGCAGGGACAGGGCGGAGACCCAGTACTTC
TRBD1 TRBJ1-4 TRBV29-1 13 - CSGTTGANEKLFF TGCAGCGGAACGACAGGGGCTAATGAAAAACTGTTTTTT
- TRBJ1-6 TRBV4-1 15 - CASSQRTGDNSPLHF TGCGCCAGCAGCCAACGGACCGGTGATAATTCACCCCTCCACTTT
TRBD1 TRBJ2-3 TRBV4-3 15 - CASSQGQGGTDTQYF TGCGCCAGCAGCCAAGGACAGGGAGGCACAGATACGCAGTATTTT
- TRBJ1-2 TRBV19 13 - CASHRSLLGGYTF TGTGCCAGCCATCGGAGTTTGCTAGGGGGCTACACCTTC
- TRBJ1-6 TRBV5-1 15 - CASSPVGRGDSPLHF TGCGCCAGCAGCCCGGTAGGCCGGGGCGATTCACCCCTCCACTTT
TRBD2 TRBJ2-2 TRBV7-9 15 few CASSLDSGYTGELFF TGTGCCAGCAGCTTAGATAGCGGGTACACCGGGGAGCTGTTTTTT
- TRBJ1-4 TRBV9 15 - CASSASGTNNEKLFF TGTGCCAGCAGCGCCTCCGGGACAAATAATGAAAAACTGTTTTTT
TRBD2 TRBJ2-7 TRBV30 14 - CAWSESGGLYEQYF TGTGCCTGGAGTGAATCGGGGGGGCTCTACGAGCAGTACTTC
- TRBJ2-7 TRBV27 14 once CASSPQGVSYEQYF TGTGCCAGCAGTCCCCAGGGCGTGTCCTACGAGCAGTACTTC
- TRBJ2-1 TRBV27 14 - CASSPSLHTNEQFF TGTGCCAGCAGTCCTAGCCTTCACACCAATGAGCAGTTCTTC
- TRBJ2-3 TRBV19 15 few CASRDPGGGTDTQYF TGTGCCAGTAGAGATCCGGGCGGGGGCACAGATACGCAGTATTTT
- TRBJ2-6 TRBV5-1 15 - CASSLAVSGANVLTF TGCGCCAGCAGCTTGGCCGTCTCTGGGGCCAACGTCCTGACTTTC
- TRBJ1-4 TRBV6-1 13 - CASTAKRDEKLFF TGTGCCAGCACCGCGAAGAGGGATGAAAAACTGTTTTTT
- TRBJ2-7 TRBV5-4 14 few CASSGGASSYEQYF TGTGCCAGCAGCGGTGGGGCCAGCTCCTACGAGCAGTACTTC
- TRBJ2-7 TRBV30 12 - CAWTGGAYEQYF TGTGCCTGGACAGGAGGGGCCTACGAGCAGTACTTC
- TRBJ1-1 TRBV13 12 few CASRKTGFVAFF TGTGCCAGCAGAAAAACAGGGTTTGTAGCTTTCTTT
- TRBJ1-1 TRBV7-9 13 few CASSSTENTEAFF TGTGCCAGCAGCTCGACAGAGAACACTGAAGCTTTCTTT
- TRBJ2-5 TRBV20-1 11 - CTPASQETQYF TGCACCCCGGCCAGCCAAGAGACCCAGTACTTC
- TRBJ2-7 TRBV7-2 14 - CASSLDGGAYEQYF TGTGCCAGCAGCTTAGATGGGGGAGCCTACGAGCAGTACTTC
TRBD1 TRBJ2-7 TRBV9 13 - CASSGDSLDEQYF TGTGCCAGCAGCGGGGACAGTTTGGACGAGCAGTACTTC
TRBD1 TRBJ2-6 TRBV27 17 - CASSLPGLGGQGIVLTF TGTGCCAGCAGTTTACCTGGTCTGGGGGGACAGGGGATCGTCCTGACTTTC
- TRBJ1-6 TRBV30 15 - CAWSHAQGGNSPLHF TGTGCCTGGAGTCATGCGCAGGGAGGCAATTCACCCCTCCACTTT
- TRBJ2-4 TRBV4-1 19 - CASSQGMAPVGLAKNIQYF TGCGCCAGCAGCCAAGGAATGGCTCCCGTGGGGCTAGCCAAAAACATTCAGTACTTC
TRBD1 TRBJ2-1 TRBV19 15 - CASRQGQGTYNEQFF TGTGCCAGTAGGCAGGGACAGGGGACCTACAATGAGCAGTTCTTC
- TRBJ1-6 TRBV4-1 13 - CASSQDLYSPLHF TGCGCCAGCAGCCAAGATTTGTACTCACCCCTCCACTTT
- TRBJ1-4 TRBV29-1 12 - CSVGAGSEKLFF TGCAGCGTTGGGGCAGGGAGTGAAAAACTGTTTTTT
- TRBJ2-1 TRBV4-1 15 - CASSQPLGGHNEQFF TGCGCCAGCAGCCAACCACTGGGGGGTCACAATGAGCAGTTCTTC